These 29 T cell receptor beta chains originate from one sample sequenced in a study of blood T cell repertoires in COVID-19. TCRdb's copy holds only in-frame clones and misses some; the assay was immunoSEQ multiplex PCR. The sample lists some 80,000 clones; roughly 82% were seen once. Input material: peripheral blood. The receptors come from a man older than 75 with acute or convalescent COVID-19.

In nucleotides, the CDR3 is TGTGCCAGCAGCTTAATTCTGGGGACAGCTGGAAACACCATATATTTT. Translation: CASSLILGTAGNTIYF. The chain links TRBV11-2 to TRBJ1-3; TRBD1 aligns across 7 bases. CDR3 length equals 16 residues. The J segment lost 2 bases and the V segment lost 2 bases, leaving 6 bases of the junction unmatched. Germline assignment: CDR1 SGHAT and CDR2 FQNNGV.

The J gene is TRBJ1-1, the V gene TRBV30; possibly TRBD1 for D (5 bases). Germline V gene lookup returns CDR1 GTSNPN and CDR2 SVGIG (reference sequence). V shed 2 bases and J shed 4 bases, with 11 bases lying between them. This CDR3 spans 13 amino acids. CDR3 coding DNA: TGTGCCTGGAGTCCAGGGTTGTCCACTGAAGCTTTCTTT. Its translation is CAWSPGLSTEAFF.

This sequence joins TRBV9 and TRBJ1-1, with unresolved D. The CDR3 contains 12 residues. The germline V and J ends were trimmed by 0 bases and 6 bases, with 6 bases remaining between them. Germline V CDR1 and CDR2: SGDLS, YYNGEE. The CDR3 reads CASSVGRAEAFF. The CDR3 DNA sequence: TGTGCCAGCAGCGTAGGGAGGGCTGAAGCTTTCTTT.

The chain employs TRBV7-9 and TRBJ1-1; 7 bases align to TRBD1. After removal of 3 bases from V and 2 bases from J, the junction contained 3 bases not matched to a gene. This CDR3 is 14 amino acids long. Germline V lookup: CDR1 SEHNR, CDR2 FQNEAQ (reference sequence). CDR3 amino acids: CASSFGTVNTEAFF. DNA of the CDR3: TGTGCCAGCAGCTTCGGGACAGTCAACACTGAAGCTTTCTTT.

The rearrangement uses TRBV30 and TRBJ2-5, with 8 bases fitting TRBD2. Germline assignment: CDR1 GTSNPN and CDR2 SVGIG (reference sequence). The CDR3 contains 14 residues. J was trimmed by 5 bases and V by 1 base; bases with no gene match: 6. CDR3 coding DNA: TGTGCCTGGAGTGCCGGGGGGGCCGGGGAGACCCAGTACTTC. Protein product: CAWSAGGAGETQYF.

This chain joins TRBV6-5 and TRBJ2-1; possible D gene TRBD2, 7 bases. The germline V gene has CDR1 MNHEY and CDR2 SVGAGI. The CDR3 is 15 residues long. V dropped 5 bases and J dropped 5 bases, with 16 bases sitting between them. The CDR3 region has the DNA TGTGCCAGCAGTCGGGGGGAGGGGGTCGACAATGAGCAGTTCTTC. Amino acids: CASSRGEGVDNEQFF.

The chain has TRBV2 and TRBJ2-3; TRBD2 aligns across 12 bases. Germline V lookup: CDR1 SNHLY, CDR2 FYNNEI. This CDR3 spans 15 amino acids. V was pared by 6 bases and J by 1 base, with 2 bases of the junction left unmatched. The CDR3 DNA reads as TGTGCCAGCAGGGGGACTAGCGGGCGCACAGATACGCAGTATTTT. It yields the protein CASRGTSGRTDTQYF.

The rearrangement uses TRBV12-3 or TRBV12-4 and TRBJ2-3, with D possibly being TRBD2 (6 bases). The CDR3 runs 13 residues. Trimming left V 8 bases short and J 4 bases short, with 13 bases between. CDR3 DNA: TGTGCCAGCCGGAGCGGGTCGCCAGATACGCAGTATTTT. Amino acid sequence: CASRSGSPDTQYF.

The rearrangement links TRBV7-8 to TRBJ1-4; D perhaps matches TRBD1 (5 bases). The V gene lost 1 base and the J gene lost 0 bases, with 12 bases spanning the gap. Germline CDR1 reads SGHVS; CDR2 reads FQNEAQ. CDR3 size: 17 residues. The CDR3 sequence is CASSLEVQAATNEKLFF. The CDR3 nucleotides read TGTGCCAGCAGCTTAGAAGTACAGGCCGCAACTAATGAAAAACTGTTTTTT.

The CDR3 loop is CASSFRDRGVRGYTF. The CDR3, as DNA: TGTGCCAGCAGCTTCAGGGACAGGGGAGTTCGTGGCTACACCTTC. The chain links TRBV5-4 to TRBJ1-2, with 10 bases matching TRBD1. The V gene end was trimmed by 2 bases and the J gene end by 7 bases; junction bases not matched to a gene: 8. The CDR3 sequence is 15 residues long. Germline lookup yields CDR1 SGHNT and CDR2 YYREEE (reference sequence).

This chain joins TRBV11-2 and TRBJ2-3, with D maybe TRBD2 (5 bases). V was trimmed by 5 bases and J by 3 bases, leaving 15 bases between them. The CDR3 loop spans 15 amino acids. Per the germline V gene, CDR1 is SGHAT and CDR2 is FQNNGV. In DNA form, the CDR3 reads TGTGCCAGCAGCCAGTCGGGGAGCGTGACAGATACGCAGTATTTT. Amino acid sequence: CASSQSGSVTDTQYF. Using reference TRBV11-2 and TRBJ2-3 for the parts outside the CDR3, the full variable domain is EAGVAQSPRYKIIEKRQSVAFWCNPISGHATLYWYQQILGQGPKLLIQFQNNGVVDDSQLPKDRFSAERLKGVDSTLKIQPAKLEDSAVYLCASSQSGSVTDTQYFGPGTRLTVL.

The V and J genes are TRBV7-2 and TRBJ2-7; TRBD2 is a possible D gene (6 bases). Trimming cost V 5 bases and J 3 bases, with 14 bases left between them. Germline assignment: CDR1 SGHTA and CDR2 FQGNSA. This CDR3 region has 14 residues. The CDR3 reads CASSPSLRGYEQYF. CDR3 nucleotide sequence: TGTGCCAGCAGCCCATCTCTGCGGGGCTACGAGCAGTACTTC.

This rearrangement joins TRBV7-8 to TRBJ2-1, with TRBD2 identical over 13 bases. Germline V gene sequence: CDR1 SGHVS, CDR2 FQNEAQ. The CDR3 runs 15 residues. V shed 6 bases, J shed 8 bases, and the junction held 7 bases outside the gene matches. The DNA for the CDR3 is TGTGCCAGCAGTTATACTAGCGGGGGGGCCTATGAGCAGTTCTTC. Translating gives CASSYTSGGAYEQFF.

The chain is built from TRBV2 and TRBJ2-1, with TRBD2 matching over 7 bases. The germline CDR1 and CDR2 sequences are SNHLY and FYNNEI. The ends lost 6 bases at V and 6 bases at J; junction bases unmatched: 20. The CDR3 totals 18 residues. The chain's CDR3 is CASSDPLGRGGGFNEQFF. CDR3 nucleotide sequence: TGTGCCAGCAGCGACCCCCTAGGGAGGGGTGGCGGCTTCAATGAGCAGTTCTTC.

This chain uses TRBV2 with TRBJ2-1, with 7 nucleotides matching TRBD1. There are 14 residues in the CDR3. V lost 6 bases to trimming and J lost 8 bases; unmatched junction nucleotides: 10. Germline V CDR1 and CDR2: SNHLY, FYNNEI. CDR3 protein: CASRASTGKDEQFF. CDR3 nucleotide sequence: TGTGCCAGCAGAGCCTCGACAGGGAAGGATGAGCAGTTCTTC.

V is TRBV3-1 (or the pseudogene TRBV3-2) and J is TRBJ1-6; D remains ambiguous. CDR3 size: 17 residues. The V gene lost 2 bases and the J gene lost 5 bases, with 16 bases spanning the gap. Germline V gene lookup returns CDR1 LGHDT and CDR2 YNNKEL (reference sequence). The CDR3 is CASSQPRTGRNNSPLHF. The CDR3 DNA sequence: TGTGCCAGCAGCCAACCGCGCACCGGGAGGAATAATTCACCCCTCCACTTT.

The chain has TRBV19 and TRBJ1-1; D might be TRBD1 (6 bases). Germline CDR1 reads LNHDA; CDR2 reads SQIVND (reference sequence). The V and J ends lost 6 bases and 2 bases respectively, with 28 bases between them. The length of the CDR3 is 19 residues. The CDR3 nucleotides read TGTGCCAGTAGGGGGACAAGGCAGTTCTCACAACGGAAAAACACTGAAGCTTTCTTT. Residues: CASRGTRQFSQRKNTEAFF.

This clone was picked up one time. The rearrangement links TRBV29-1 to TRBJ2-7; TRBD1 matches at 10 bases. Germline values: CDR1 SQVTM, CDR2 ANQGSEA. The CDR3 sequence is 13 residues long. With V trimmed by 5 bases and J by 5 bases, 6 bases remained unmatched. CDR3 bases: TGCAGCGTTTTCGACAGGGGGCTAGACGAGCAGTACTTC. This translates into CSVFDRGLDEQYF.

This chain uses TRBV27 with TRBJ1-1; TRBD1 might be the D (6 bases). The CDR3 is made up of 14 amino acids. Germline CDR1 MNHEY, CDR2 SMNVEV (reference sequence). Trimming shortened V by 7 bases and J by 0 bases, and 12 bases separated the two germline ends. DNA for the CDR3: TGTGCCAGCATGAGTCCAGGGGTGAACACTGAAGCTTTCTTT. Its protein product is CASMSPGVNTEAFF.

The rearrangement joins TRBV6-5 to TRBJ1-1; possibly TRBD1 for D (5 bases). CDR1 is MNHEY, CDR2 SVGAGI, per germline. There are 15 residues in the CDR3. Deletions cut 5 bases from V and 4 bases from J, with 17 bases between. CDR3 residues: CASSPPGRVGTEAFF. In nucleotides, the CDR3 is TGTGCCAGCAGTCCCCCGGGCAGGGTCGGCACTGAAGCTTTCTTT.

The CDR3 reads CASSLVAVTGRETQYF. CDR3 DNA sequence: TGCGCCAGCAGCTTGGTGGCGGTGACAGGGAGGGAGACCCAGTACTTC. V gene TRBV5-1 combines with J gene TRBJ2-5; perhaps TRBD1 as D (7 bases). Between the trimmed V and J ends, which lost 0 bases and 5 bases, there was a span of 17 bases. This CDR3 has 16 residues. Germline CDR1 is SGHRS and CDR2 is YFSETQ.

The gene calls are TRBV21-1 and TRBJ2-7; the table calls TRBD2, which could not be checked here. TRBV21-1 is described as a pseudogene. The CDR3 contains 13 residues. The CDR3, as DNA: TGTGCCAGCAGCAAAGCGCGCAACTACGAGCAGTACTTC. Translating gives CASSKARNYEQYF.

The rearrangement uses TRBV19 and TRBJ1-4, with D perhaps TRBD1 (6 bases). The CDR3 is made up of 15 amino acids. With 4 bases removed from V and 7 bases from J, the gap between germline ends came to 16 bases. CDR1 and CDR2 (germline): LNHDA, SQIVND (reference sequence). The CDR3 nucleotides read TGTGCCAGTAGTAAAAATTTTAACAGGGTTGAAAAACTGTTTTTT. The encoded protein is CASSKNFNRVEKLFF.

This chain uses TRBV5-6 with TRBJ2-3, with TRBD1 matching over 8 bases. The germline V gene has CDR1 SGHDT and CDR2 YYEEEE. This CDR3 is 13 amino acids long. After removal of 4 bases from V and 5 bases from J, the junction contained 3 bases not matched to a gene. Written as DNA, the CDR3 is TGTGCCAGCAGCGGGACAGGTAGAGATACGCAGTATTTT. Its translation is CASSGTGRDTQYF.

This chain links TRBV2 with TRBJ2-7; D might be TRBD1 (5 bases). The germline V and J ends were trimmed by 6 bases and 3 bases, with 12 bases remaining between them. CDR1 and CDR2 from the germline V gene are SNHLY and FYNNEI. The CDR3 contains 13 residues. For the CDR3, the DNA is TGTGCCAGCAGATGGACATACCGCTACGAGCAGTACTTC. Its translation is CASRWTYRYEQYF.

The CDR3 region has the DNA TGTGCCAGCAGCTTAGGAGGTTCCTCCAATTCACCCCTCCACTTT. Residues: CASSLGGSSNSPLHF. The V gene is TRBV7-9, the J gene TRBJ1-6; D uncertain. This CDR3 contains 15 residues. Trimming removed 1 base at V and 7 bases at J, with 11 bases between. CDR1 is SEHNR and CDR2 is FQNEAQ in the germline V gene (reference sequence). Looking up the rest from reference TRBV7-9 and TRBJ1-6 gives the full variable domain: DTGVSQNPRHKITKRGQNVTFRCDPISEHNRLYWYRQTLGQGPEFLTYFQNEAQLEKSRLLSDRFSAERPKGSFSTLEIQRTEQGDSAMYLCASSLGGSSNSPLHFGNGTRLTVT.

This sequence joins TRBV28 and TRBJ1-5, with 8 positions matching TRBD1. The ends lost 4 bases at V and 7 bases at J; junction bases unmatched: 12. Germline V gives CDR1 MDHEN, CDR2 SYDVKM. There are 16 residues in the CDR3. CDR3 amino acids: CASSYGGGDRGQPQHF. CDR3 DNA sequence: TGTGCCAGCAGTTATGGAGGGGGCGACAGGGGACAGCCCCAGCATTTT.

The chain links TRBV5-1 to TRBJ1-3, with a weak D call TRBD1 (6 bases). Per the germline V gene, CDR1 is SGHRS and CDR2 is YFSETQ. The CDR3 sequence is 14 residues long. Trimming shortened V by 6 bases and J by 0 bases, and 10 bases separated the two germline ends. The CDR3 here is CASTAGASGNTIYF. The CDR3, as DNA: TGCGCCAGCACCGCAGGGGCCTCTGGAAACACCATATATTTT.

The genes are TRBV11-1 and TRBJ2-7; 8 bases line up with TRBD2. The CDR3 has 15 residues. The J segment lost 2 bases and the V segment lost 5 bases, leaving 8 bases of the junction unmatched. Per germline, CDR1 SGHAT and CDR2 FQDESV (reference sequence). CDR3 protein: CASSLLIAGPYEQYF. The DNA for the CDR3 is TGTGCCAGCAGCCTACTTATAGCGGGGCCCTACGAGCAGTACTTC.